The 27 T cell receptor beta chains below come from one sample, sequenced in a study of response to subunit inactivated influenza vaccine. Each CDR3 protein is one row after TCRdb ran MiXCR on the RT-PCR reads. The sample records hundreds of thousands of distinct CDR3 sequences, 12% to 15% being singletons. The input for sequencing was PBMCs from blood, taken 14 to 15 days before vaccination. Receptor source: a man aged 50 to 59 who received an inactivated influenza vaccine.

The J gene is TRBJ1-2, the V gene TRBV5-5; 10 bases agree with TRBD1. The V gene's germline CDR1 is SGHKS and CDR2 YYEKEE (reference sequence). There are 13 residues in the CDR3. With 4 bases clipped from V and 8 bases from J, the junction kept 5 bases outside the gene matches. CDR3 protein: CASSRQGAQGYTF. The DNA for the CDR3 is TGTGCCAGCAGCCGACAGGGGGCGCAGGGCTACACCTTC.

This clonotype was found a few times. CDR3 nucleotides: TGTGCCAGCTCACCATGGGGAAACATTCAGTACTTC. Residues: CASSPWGNIQYF. This chain connects TRBV18 to TRBJ2-4; the D is unclear. The germline V and J ends were trimmed by 2 bases and 6 bases, with 5 bases remaining between them. The length of the CDR3 is 12 residues. Germline V gene data show CDR1 as KGHSH and CDR2 as LQKENI.

This clonotype was seen more than once but under ten times. The chain couples TRBV15 to TRBJ2-1; 8 bases agree with TRBD2. V dropped 2 bases and J dropped 11; count of bases not matched to a gene: 14. Germline V gene sequence: CDR1 LNHNV, CDR2 YYDKDF (reference sequence). CDR3 length equals 16 residues. CDR3 sequence: CATSRNPNRSGGQQFF. The CDR3 DNA reads as TGTGCCACCAGCAGAAACCCCAACAGAAGCGGGGGTCAGCAGTTCTTC.

In its sample, this clonotype was seen a few times. The V gene is TRBV4-2, the J gene TRBJ2-1; D remains ambiguous. The CDR3 extends over 16 amino acids. V lost 3 bases to trimming and J lost 0 bases, with 12 bases between them. From germline, CDR1 is LGHNA and CDR2 YNFKEQ. CDR3 nucleotide sequence: TGTGCCAGCAGCCAGGCCTTCGTGAGCTCCTACAATGAGCAGTTCTTC. Translated: CASSQAFVSSYNEQFF.

V is TRBV11-2 and J is TRBJ2-5; 16 bases line up with TRBD2. The CDR3 is 18 residues long. Germline V gene sequence: CDR1 SGHAT, CDR2 FQNNGV. The J segment lost 4 bases and the V segment lost 3 bases, leaving 8 bases of the junction unmatched. DNA for the CDR3: TGTGCCAGCAGCTTGCCTCGGGGACTAGCGGGGGGGCCAGAGACCCAGTACTTC. Encoded protein: CASSLPRGLAGGPETQYF.

This clonotype has just a few counts. V is TRBV28 and J is TRBJ1-2; D remains ambiguous. The ends were cut back, 10 bases at V and 8 bases at J, with 20 bases in the middle. The germline V gene has CDR1 MDHEN and CDR2 SYDVKM. CDR3 size: 13 residues. CDR3 sequence: CATQDNQVLGYTF. The CDR3 region has the DNA TGTGCCACCCAGGATAACCAGGTTTTGGGCTACACCTTC.

This clonotype was picked up a small number of times. V usage is TRBV9 and J usage is TRBJ2-1; weak D call: TRBD1 (5 bases). Trimming cost V 2 bases and J 5 bases, with 20 bases left between them. The CDR3 covers 17 residues. Looked up from germline, CDR1 is SGDLS and CDR2 is YYNGEE. The CDR3 DNA sequence: TGTGCCAGCAGCGTCAAGGGTTGGACACCTTTTGACAATGAGCAGTTCTTC. Encoded protein: CASSVKGWTPFDNEQFF.

The chain has TRBV28 and TRBJ2-7, with TRBD2 matching 10 bases. V lost 6 bases to trimming and J lost 0 bases; unmatched junction nucleotides: 5. Germline-derived CDR1 and CDR2 are MDHEN and SYDVKM. The CDR3 is 15 residues long. This CDR3 reads CASSQASGGSYEQYF. CDR3 coding DNA: TGTGCCAGCAGCCAAGCTAGCGGGGGCTCCTACGAGCAGTACTTC.

This clonotype showed up many times. The rearrangement links TRBV3-1 to TRBJ1-3, with a tentative D call TRBD1 (6 bases). Germline lookup yields CDR1 LGHDT and CDR2 YNNKEL (reference sequence). The ends were cut back, 6 bases at V and 0 bases at J, with 18 bases in the middle. The CDR3 has 17 residues. CDR3 amino acids: CASSQRGAQDSGNTIYF. CDR3 nucleotide sequence: TGTGCCAGCAGTCAGAGGGGGGCACAAGACTCTGGAAACACCATATATTTT. The full variable domain, its missing parts supplied by reference TRBV3-1 and TRBJ1-3, is DTAVSQTPKYLVTQMGNDKSIKCEQNLGHDTMYWYKQDSKKFLKIMFSYNNKELIINETVPNRFSPKSPDKAHLNLHINSLELGDSAVYFCASSQRGAQDSGNTIYFGEGSWLTVV.

The chain employs TRBV5-1 and TRBJ2-5; D is unresolved. Looked up from germline, CDR1 is SGHRS and CDR2 is YFSETQ. CDR3 length: 15 residues. Trimming pared 0 bases from V and 2 bases from J, leaving 11 bases between. The CDR3, as DNA: TGCGCCAGCAGCTTGGCGGGCGTTCCTCAAGAGACCCAGTACTTC. Its translation: CASSLAGVPQETQYF.

This clonotype was recorded a few times. V is TRBV28 and J is TRBJ2-7; 8 nucleotides agree with TRBD2. The CDR3 contains 17 residues. After removal of 6 bases from V and 0 bases from J, the junction contained 13 bases not matched to a gene. The germline V gene has CDR1 MDHEN and CDR2 SYDVKM. The CDR3 DNA reads as TGTGCCAGCAGCCCGATGAGTCCACTAGCGGTCTCCTACGAGCAGTACTTC. This gives the protein CASSPMSPLAVSYEQYF.

The chain couples TRBV3-1 to TRBJ1-2; D unresolved. The V end lost 2 bases, the J end lost 5 bases, and 18 bases lay between the germline ends. The germline CDR1 and CDR2 sequences are LGHDT and YNNKEL (reference sequence). The CDR3 is 16 residues long. For the CDR3, the DNA is TGTGCCAGCAGCCAATCTTTCTTAGATCTGCATTATGGCTACACCTTC. Amino acid sequence: CASSQSFLDLHYGYTF.

This clonotype occurred many times. The chain joins TRBV5-1 to TRBJ2-5; no clear D. Germline V gene sequence: CDR1 SGHRS, CDR2 YFSETQ. This CDR3 region has 13 residues. V lost 1 base, J lost 2 bases, and 6 bases lay in between. CDR3 in DNA: TGCGCCAGCAGCTTGAGGCCACAAGAGACCCAGTACTTC. Its protein is CASSLRPQETQYF.

The chain has TRBV7-3 and TRBJ2-2, with D possibly being TRBD1 or TRBD2 (5 bases each). CDR1 and CDR2 from the germline V gene are SGHTA and FQGTGA. Deletions cut 1 base from V and 4 bases from J, with 10 bases between. CDR3 length: 15 amino acids. CDR3 in amino acids: CASSLMGVATGELFF. CDR3 nucleotide sequence: TGTGCCAGCAGCTTAATGGGGGTGGCCACCGGGGAGCTGTTTTTT.

The chain recombines TRBV15 with TRBJ1-5; D uncertain. The CDR3 runs to 12 residues. Germline CDR1 reads LNHNV; CDR2 reads YYDKDF (reference sequence). V lost 0 bases and J 7 bases, leaving 4 bases between the germline ends. In DNA, the CDR3 is TGTGCCACCAGCAGAGAGCCCCAGCCCCAGCATTTT. This encodes CATSREPQPQHF.

The genes are TRBV7-8 and TRBJ2-3, with D tentatively TRBD2 (6 bases). This CDR3 comprises 15 residues. The ends were cut back, 4 bases at V and 5 bases at J, with 16 bases in the middle. The germline CDR1 and CDR2 sequences are SGHVS and FQNEAQ. The DNA for the CDR3 is TGTGCCAGCAGCTACAAGACTAGGGGAGGAGATACGCAGTATTTT. This translates into CASSYKTRGGDTQYF.

This clonotype was counted only a few times. The chain employs TRBV5-6 and TRBJ2-7; perhaps TRBD1 as D (6 bases). Germline V gene data show CDR1 as SGHDT and CDR2 as YYEEEE. Trimming cost V 0 bases and J 5 bases, with 15 bases left between them. The CDR3 has 15 amino acids. CDR3 nucleotide sequence: TGTGCCAGCAGCTTGGCACTCCAGGGGTCCAACGAGCAGTACTTC. Translated: CASSLALQGSNEQYF.

This chain links TRBV6-1 with TRBJ2-7, with 13 bases identical to TRBD2. CDR3 length: 16 residues. Per the germline V gene, CDR1 is MNHNS and CDR2 is SASEGT. V gave up 6 bases and J gave up 5 bases; unmatched junction bases: 10. The CDR3: CASSRPTSGRANEQYF. CDR3 in DNA: TGTGCCAGCAGCCGACCTACTAGCGGGAGGGCCAACGAGCAGTACTTC.

This clonotype was recorded many times. This chain connects TRBV30 to TRBJ1-1, with TRBD1 matching 9 bases. CDR1 is GTSNPN and CDR2 is SVGIG in the germline V gene (reference sequence). V lost 2 bases to trimming and J lost 0 bases; unmatched junction nucleotides: 4. This CDR3 is 15 amino acids long. CDR3 DNA sequence: TGTGCCTGGAGTCTCGGACAGGGGATGAACACTGAAGCTTTCTTT. Its protein is CAWSLGQGMNTEAFF.

This clonotype was detected a few times. The CDR3 spells CASSRSGALRDTQYF. CDR3 nucleotides: TGTGCCAGCAGTCGTAGCGGGGCCCTTCGGGATACGCAGTATTTT. The chain combines TRBV26 with TRBJ2-3; the tabulated D call, TRBD2, remains unverified against the DNA. TRBV26 is a recognized pseudogene. The CDR3 has 15 amino acids.

This clonotype appeared a few times. This chain's CDR3 is CASSRSSGFTDTQYF. CDR3 DNA: TGCGCCAGCAGCCGGTCCTCGGGGTTCACAGATACGCAGTATTTT. The rearrangement joins TRBV4-3 to TRBJ2-3; weak D call: TRBD2 (5 bases). V lost 4 bases to trimming and J lost 2 bases, with 13 bases between them. In germline, CDR1 is LGHNA, CDR2 YSLEER. The length of the CDR3 is 15 residues.

At least ten counts were recorded for this clonotype. J is TRBJ2-1 and V is TRBV29-1, with 7 bases identical to TRBD2. The CDR3 extends over 13 amino acids. J gave up 3 bases and V 3 bases, and 2 bases lay outside the gene matches. From germline, CDR1 is SQVTM and CDR2 ANQGSEA. CDR3 amino acids: CSVEWGGYNEQFF. Written as DNA, the CDR3 is TGCAGCGTTGAGTGGGGGGGCTACAATGAGCAGTTCTTC.

This clonotype was counted between two and nine times. This sequence joins TRBV9 and TRBJ1-4; tentatively, D is TRBD1 (6 bases). Trimming took off 0 bases at V and 6 bases at J, with 12 bases between the two ends. Germline CDR1 is SGDLS and CDR2 is YYNGEE. The CDR3 loop spans 15 amino acids. CDR3 sequence: CASSVAAGVDEKLFF. CDR3 DNA sequence: TGTGCCAGCAGCGTAGCGGCAGGGGTGGATGAAAAACTGTTTTTT.

This chain joins TRBV12-3 or TRBV12-4 and TRBJ2-2, with TRBD1 as a possible D gene (5 bases). The CDR3 extends over 15 amino acids. The germline V and J ends were trimmed by 6 bases and 1 base, with 12 bases remaining between them. CDR3 bases: TGTGCCAGCAGCCCGAGGACAAAGAACACCGGGGAGCTGTTTTTT. This gives the protein CASSPRTKNTGELFF.

This rearrangement joins TRBV5-5 to TRBJ2-5; 12 bases match TRBD2. The V segment lost 5 bases and the J segment 3 bases; nucleotides outside the gene matches: 5. Germline-derived CDR1 and CDR2 are SGHKS and YYEKEE (reference sequence). This CDR3 contains 15 residues. This chain's CDR3 is CASSLTSGRKETQYF. In DNA form, the CDR3 reads TGTGCCAGCAGTTTGACTAGCGGGAGAAAAGAGACCCAGTACTTC.

V is TRBV7-9 and J is TRBJ1-1; tentatively, D is TRBD1 (5 bases). V shed 5 bases and J shed 2 bases, with 15 bases lying between them. The CDR3 runs to 15 residues. The germline V gene has CDR1 SEHNR and CDR2 FQNEAQ (reference sequence). CDR3 residues: CASSRSGPHNTEAFF. The CDR3 bases are TGTGCCAGCAGCCGATCGGGACCACACAACACTGAAGCTTTCTTT. Full variable domain (remainder filled in from reference TRBV7-9 and TRBJ1-1): DTGVSQNPRHKITKRGQNVTFRCDPISEHNRLYWYRQTLGQGPEFLTYFQNEAQLEKSRLLSDRFSAERPKGSFSTLEIQRTEQGDSAMYLCASSRSGPHNTEAFFGQGTRLTVV.

The rearrangement uses TRBV7-2 and TRBJ2-3; possibly TRBD1 or TRBD2 for D (6 bases each). The CDR3 runs 16 residues. Deletions cut 5 bases from V and 1 base from J, with 16 bases between. Per germline, CDR1 SGHTA and CDR2 FQGNSA. The chain's CDR3 is CASSPGWGAGTDTQYF. CDR3 sequence (DNA): TGTGCCAGCAGCCCCGGCTGGGGGGCCGGCACAGATACGCAGTATTTT.